One sample yielded the 18 T cell receptor beta chains listed below, sequenced in a study of blood T cell repertoires in COVID-19. Sequencing used immunoSEQ multiplex PCR; TCRdb keeps in-frame clones, though not all of them. Here the sample spans 150,000 to 200,000 clones, about nine tenths being singletons. Sequences were obtained from peripheral blood. Receptors were obtained from a man in his 70s with active or convalescent COVID-19.

This clone has more than one count but fewer than ten. V and J are TRBV12-3 or TRBV12-4 and TRBJ2-7; tentatively, D is TRBD2 (5 bases). V was shortened by 5 bases and J by 6 bases, with 14 bases between the two germline ends. The CDR3 is made up of 13 amino acids. CDR3: CASSTLRVAEQYF. CDR3 nucleotide sequence: TGTGCCAGCAGTACTTTGAGGGTTGCCGAGCAGTACTTC.

The chain is built from TRBV6-1 and TRBJ2-7; D unresolved. Germline-derived CDR1 and CDR2 are MNHNS and SASEGT. This CDR3 has 13 amino acids. V was clipped by 1 base and J by 3 bases, with 7 bases between them. CDR3 DNA: TGTGCCAGCAGTGAAGTGGCCCACTACGAGCAGTACTTC. Its translation is CASSEVAHYEQYF.

The CDR3 bases are TGTGCCAGCAGCTTATCCCGGGGGGGCCTCTACGAGCAGTACTTC. Its translation: CASSLSRGGLYEQYF. The gene calls are TRBV7-2 and TRBJ2-7, with 8 positions matching TRBD2. Germline lookup yields CDR1 SGHTA and CDR2 FQGNSA. The CDR3 is made up of 15 amino acids. V lost 2 bases and J lost 3; bases outside the gene matches: 6.

This clone turned up a few times. The chain combines TRBV27 with TRBJ2-1, with D hard to call. The CDR3 sequence is 15 residues long. Germline V gene data show CDR1 as MNHEY and CDR2 as SMNVEV (reference sequence). V lost 4 bases, J lost 0 bases, and 10 bases lay in between. CDR3 DNA sequence: TGTGCCAGCAGTTATGGCGGAAGCTCCTACAATGAGCAGTTCTTC. Translated: CASSYGGSSYNEQFF.

The chain joins TRBV10-3 to TRBJ2-3; D is ambiguous. The V and J ends lost 7 bases and 10 bases respectively, with 18 bases between them. The CDR3 consists of 13 residues. Germline V gene data show CDR1 as ENHRY and CDR2 as SYGVKD. CDR3 sequence (DNA): TGTGCCATCAATGACGCGATGACACATCCGCAGTATTTT. Its translation is CAINDAMTHPQYF.

Regarding this clone: Other DNA sequences in this specimen translate into the identical CDR3. This sequence joins TRBV5-1 and TRBJ1-6; 9 nucleotides match TRBD1. Trimming removed 1 base from V and 9 bases from J; junction bases left unmatched: 5. This CDR3 has 15 residues. Per germline, CDR1 SGHRS and CDR2 YFSETQ. The CDR3 is CASSLKGQGSSPLHF. The CDR3 region has the DNA TGCGCCAGCAGCTTGAAGGGACAGGGTTCTTCACCCCTCCACTTT.

In this sample, this clone turned up a few times. CDR3 DNA: TGTGCCAGCAGTTTTTCCCCGCCTCTCGGGGAGCAGTTCTTC. It specifies CASSFSPPLGEQFF. The chain carries TRBV27 and TRBJ2-1; no reliable D call. V gave up 3 bases and J gave up 10 bases, with 16 bases separating them. The germline V gene has CDR1 MNHEY and CDR2 SMNVEV (reference sequence). CDR3 size: 14 residues.

The rearrangement joins TRBV9 to TRBJ1-4, with a weak D call TRBD1 (6 bases). Trimming stripped 0 bases from V and 3 bases from J, with 6 bases between. Germline lookup yields CDR1 SGDLS and CDR2 YYNGEE. The CDR3 totals 14 residues. CDR3 region: CASSVGTANEKLFF. The CDR3 DNA is TGTGCCAGCAGCGTAGGGACAGCTAATGAAAAACTGTTTTTT.

The rearrangement links TRBV5-6 to TRBJ1-1, with 7 bases matching TRBD1. Germline assignment: CDR1 SGHDT and CDR2 YYEEEE. The CDR3 loop spans 15 amino acids. V lost 0 bases to trimming and J lost 3 bases; unmatched junction nucleotides: 5. The chain's CDR3 is CASSLVGDSDTEAFF. The CDR3 DNA is TGTGCCAGCAGCTTGGTCGGGGACAGCGACACTGAAGCTTTCTTT.

The chain joins TRBV7-2 to TRBJ1-6, with unresolved D. The germline CDR1 and CDR2 sequences are SGHTA and FQGNSA. The CDR3 contains 15 residues. V lost 5 bases, J lost 9 bases, and 17 bases lay in between. CDR3 amino acids: CASSPATGSGSPLHF. CDR3 DNA sequence: TGTGCCAGCAGCCCCGCCACGGGGTCCGGTTCACCCCTCCACTTT. Supplemented by reference TRBV7-2 and TRBJ1-6, the full variable domain reads GAGVSQSPSNKVTEKGKDVELRCDPISGHTALYWYRQSLGQGLEFLIYFQGNSAPDKSGLPSDRFSAERTGGSVSTLTIQRTQQEDSAVYLCASSPATGSGSPLHFGNGTRLTVT.

V is TRBV29-1 and J is TRBJ2-7, with 8 bases matching TRBD1. CDR1 is SQVTM and CDR2 is ANQGSEA in the germline V gene. The CDR3 runs 14 residues. The V gene end was trimmed by 6 bases and the J gene end by 3 bases; junction bases not matched to a gene: 10. The CDR3 region is CSVRSGTGGYEQYF. CDR3 DNA sequence: TGCAGCGTACGATCCGGGACAGGTGGCTACGAGCAGTACTTC.

CDR3 bases: TGTGCCAGCAGCTTGGCCACCTACGAGCAGTACTTC. As protein: CASSLATYEQYF. V gene TRBV5-6 combines with J gene TRBJ2-7, with D hard to call. V was trimmed by 0 bases and J by 2 bases, leaving 3 bases between them. The CDR3 spans 12 residues. Germline V CDR1 and CDR2: SGHDT, YYEEEE.

The chain carries TRBV27 and TRBJ1-2; 8 bases map to TRBD1. Trimming removed 1 base from V and 4 bases from J; junction bases left unmatched: 5. The CDR3 contains 15 residues. Looked up from germline, CDR1 is MNHEY and CDR2 is SMNVEV (reference sequence). CDR3 DNA sequence: TGTGCCAGCAGTTTATTCCAGGGGGCGATCTATGGCTACACCTTC. This translates into CASSLFQGAIYGYTF.

The chain joins TRBV19 to TRBJ2-7; D is possibly TRBD1 (5 bases). The CDR3 sequence is 14 residues long. The V gene's germline CDR1 is LNHDA and CDR2 SQIVND (reference sequence). Trimming stripped 3 bases from V and 2 bases from J, with 11 bases between. The CDR3 bases are TGTGCCAGTAGTATTAACCCAGGGACCTACGAGCAGTACTTC. Encoded protein: CASSINPGTYEQYF.

The rearrangement uses TRBV7-2 and TRBJ2-1; D may be TRBD2 (5 bases). The CDR3 consists of 16 residues. V lost 5 bases and J lost 3, with 17 bases in between. Per germline, CDR1 SGHTA and CDR2 FQGNSA. The CDR3 is CASSPLPGVNYNEQFF. The DNA for the CDR3 is TGTGCCAGCAGCCCCTTACCCGGGGTTAACTACAATGAGCAGTTCTTC.

This chain connects TRBV11-2 to TRBJ1-2; D gene unclear. V gave up 1 base and J gave up 4 bases, with 16 bases separating them. The germline V gene encodes CDR1 SGHAT and CDR2 FQNNGV. The CDR3 spans 16 residues. The CDR3 is CASSLGATAGSYGYTF. DNA of the CDR3: TGTGCCAGCAGCTTAGGAGCAACCGCCGGTAGCTATGGCTACACCTTC.

The DNA for the CDR3 is TGTGCCAGCAGTCTGGGACGGGGGGGCACCGGGGAGCTGTTTTTT. Encoded protein: CASSLGRGGTGELFF. The chain employs TRBV27 and TRBJ2-2; 8 bases are shared with TRBD2. The J segment lost 4 bases and the V segment lost 5 bases, leaving 6 bases of the junction unmatched. Germline CDR1 MNHEY, CDR2 SMNVEV (reference sequence). The CDR3 is 15 residues long.

The chain has TRBV10-1 and TRBJ1-5; D possibly corresponds to TRBD1 (6 bases). Germline V lookup: CDR1 WNHNN, CDR2 SYGVQD (reference sequence). Trimming removed 4 bases at V and 4 bases at J, with 14 bases between. CDR3 length: 15 residues. CDR3 sequence reads: CASSGDTYENQPQHF. Written as DNA, the CDR3 is TGCGCCAGCAGTGGGGACACGTACGAGAATCAGCCCCAGCATTTT.